The 12 T cell receptor beta chains listed next were all sequenced from one sample in a study of regulatory T cells in long-lasting Graves disease. Relying on iRepertoire HTBI primers and Arm-PCR of CDR3 regions, the team built TCR beta libraries. One entry per CDR3 protein results from TCRdb running MiXCR on the multiplex PCR reads. The sample lists about 290,000 distinct CDR3 sequences, around 23% occurring once. Time point denoted: persistent/refractory GD, antithyroid drugs over 5 years with positive TRAb. The TCR library used RNA extracted from PBMCs. The sample in question was peripheral blood mononuclear cells (PBMCs), obtained when the disease was refractory, from a patient treated with antithyroid drugs. These receptor sequences come from a female donor with Graves disease.

The rearrangement links TRBV19 to TRBJ1-3; D is possibly TRBD1 (6 bases). The CDR3 extends over 17 amino acids. The V end was cut by 2 bases, the J end by 0 bases, with 14 bases between. The germline CDR1 and CDR2 sequences are LNHDA and SQIVND (reference sequence). The CDR3 reads CASSILWTVRSGNTIYF. CDR3 bases: TGTGCCAGTAGTATACTCTGGACAGTCCGCTCTGGAAACACCATATATTTT.

This clonotype was recorded many times. V gene TRBV6-1 combines with J gene TRBJ1-3, with D possibly TRBD1 on 5 matching bases. The length of the CDR3 is 14 residues. Trimming took 6 bases from V and 2 from J, leaving 11 bases between them. The germline gives CDR1 MNHNS, CDR2 SASEGT. Here the CDR3 reads CASSGGTAGNTIYF. CDR3 DNA sequence: TGTGCCAGCAGCGGTGGGACGGCTGGAAACACCATATATTTT.

The chain links TRBV7-6 to TRBJ2-2, with 11 bases matching TRBD2. With V trimmed by 2 bases and J by 1 base, 3 bases remained unmatched. The germline gives CDR1 SGHVS, CDR2 FNYEAQ. The CDR3 has 17 amino acids. CDR3 bases: TGTGCCAGCAGCTTACCGGGGACTAGCGGGAACACCGGGGAGCTGTTTTTT. Translation: CASSLPGTSGNTGELFF.

The CDR3 DNA is TGTGCCAGCAGCCAGGGGGGGGGCGTTGGAACGACCGGGGAGCTGTTTTTT. This gives the protein CASSQGGGVGTTGELFF. V usage is TRBV6-1 and J usage is TRBJ2-2; D may match TRBD1 or TRBD2 (7 bases each). The V and J ends lost 6 bases and 5 bases respectively, with 22 bases between them. Germline CDR1 and CDR2: MNHNS and SASEGT. This CDR3 spans 17 amino acids.

The chain has TRBV28 and TRBJ2-6; D is unclear. Trimming removed 3 bases from V and 4 bases from J, with 4 bases in between. This CDR3 has 13 amino acids. CDR1 and CDR2 (germline): MDHEN, SYDVKM. The CDR3 nucleotides are TGTGCCAGCAGTTTTCTGGGGGCCAACGTCCTGACTTTC. Translating gives CASSFLGANVLTF.

This clonotype appeared many times. V and J are TRBV28 and TRBJ1-5; D may be TRBD1 (5 bases). V was shortened by 6 bases and J by 5 bases, with 17 bases between the two germline ends. The CDR3 spans 15 residues. CDR1 is MDHEN and CDR2 is SYDVKM in the germline V gene. CDR3: CASSRPIMGDQPQHF. The CDR3 bases are TGTGCCAGCAGCCGCCCGATAATGGGGGATCAGCCCCAGCATTTT.

This clonotype has more than one count but fewer than ten. J is TRBJ1-1 and V is TRBV4-3, with 7 bases lining up with TRBD1. Trimming took 0 bases from V and 0 from J; bases not matched to a gene: 4. This CDR3 spans 16 amino acids. CDR1 is LGHNA, CDR2 YSLEER, per germline. The CDR3 protein is CASSQDRGGMNTEAFF. The CDR3 DNA is TGCGCCAGCAGCCAAGATAGAGGGGGCATGAACACTGAAGCTTTCTTT.

A note on this clonotype: One end of the junction is discordant with germline, which a read error may explain. The chain employs TRBV28 and TRBJ2-5; the D gene is possibly TRBD2 (5 bases). The CDR3 runs to 12 residues. Germline CDR1 is MDHEN and CDR2 is SYDVKM. CDR3 in DNA: TGTGCCAGCAGTCCTAGACCGGGAAGTGAGTTCTTC. It yields the protein CASSPRPGSEFF. Supplemented by reference TRBV28 and TRBJ2-5, the full variable domain reads DVKVTQSSRYLVKRTGEKVFLECVQDMDHENMFWYRQDPGLGLRLIYFSYDVKMKEKGDIPEGYSVSREKKERFSLILESASTNQTSMYLCASSPRPGSEFFGPGTRLLVL.

This chain connects TRBV6-5 to TRBJ2-5; no clear D gene. Germline V CDR1 and CDR2: MNHEY, SVGAGI. The V gene lost 2 bases and the J gene lost 2 bases, with 12 bases spanning the gap. The CDR3 sequence is 15 residues long. Written as DNA, the CDR3 is TGTGCCAGCAGTTACAGGGCGGTCCCGCAAGAGACCCAGTACTTC. It yields the protein CASSYRAVPQETQYF.

This clonotype was counted many times. The V gene is TRBV28, the J gene TRBJ2-7, with D uncertain. From germline, CDR1 is MDHEN and CDR2 SYDVKM. Trimming removed 2 bases at V and 2 bases at J, with 4 bases between. This CDR3 region has 12 residues. The CDR3 loop reads CASSLQTYEQYF. CDR3 DNA: TGTGCCAGCAGTTTACAGACCTACGAGCAGTACTTC.

The chain joins TRBV27 to TRBJ2-7, with a tentative D call TRBD2 (5 bases). V shed 0 bases and J shed 0 bases, with 12 bases lying between them. The germline CDR1 and CDR2 sequences are MNHEY and SMNVEV (reference sequence). This CDR3 has 16 amino acids. CDR3 amino acids: CASSLSGGYSSYEQYF. CDR3 DNA: TGTGCCAGCAGTTTATCGGGCGGGTACAGCTCCTACGAGCAGTACTTC.

A remark on this clonotype: Just one base apart from a much larger clone, this may be a read error. The gene calls are TRBV28 and TRBJ1-5; D remains ambiguous. The CDR3 contains 14 residues. Trimming removed 4 bases at V and 0 bases at J, with 7 bases between. Germline V gene sequence: CDR1 MDHEN, CDR2 SYDVKM. The CDR3 region is CASSSPGSNQPQHF. Written as DNA, the CDR3 is TGTGCCAGCAGTTCCCCAGGTAGCAATCAGCCCCAGCATTTT.